This T cell receptor beta chain is from a study of beta chain features in type 1 diabetes. The study, taken as a whole, reports: The question left open here concerned HLA type influencing TCRB rearrangement. At VDJ recombination sites, type 1 diabetes patients had fewer insertions and more deleted nucleotides. Researchers cautioned that cDNA sequencing could over-represent cells with high TCR expression.

Since all of the isolated RNA was reverse transcribed, expressed TCRB transcripts were what got sequenced. Profiling relied on immunoSEQ multiplex PCR, and the TCRdb table lists in-frame clones only, not all of them. The data show 810,000 or so clones, with roughly 17% seen just once and 0.02% to 0.03% held by the top ten. This clone was recorded at least ten times. Its antigen is undetermined. This CDR3 contains 14 residues. CDR1 is ENHRY, CDR2 SYGVKD, per germline. The V gene lost 5 bases and the J gene lost 4 bases, with 12 bases spanning the gap. Via CD45RO/CCR7/CD25/CD127/CD95/CD27, cells of the CD4+ naive, central memory, regulatory and stem cell-like memory subsets were sorted.

The V and J genes are TRBV10-3 and TRBJ1-5, with D maybe TRBD1 (5 bases). Sequencing used naive CD4+ T cells from blood. The clonotype was recovered from a woman under 30 in good health. The CDR3 DNA is TGTGCCATCAGTAATAGCGGGGCGAATCAGCCCCAGCATTTT. Translated: CAISNSGANQPQHF.